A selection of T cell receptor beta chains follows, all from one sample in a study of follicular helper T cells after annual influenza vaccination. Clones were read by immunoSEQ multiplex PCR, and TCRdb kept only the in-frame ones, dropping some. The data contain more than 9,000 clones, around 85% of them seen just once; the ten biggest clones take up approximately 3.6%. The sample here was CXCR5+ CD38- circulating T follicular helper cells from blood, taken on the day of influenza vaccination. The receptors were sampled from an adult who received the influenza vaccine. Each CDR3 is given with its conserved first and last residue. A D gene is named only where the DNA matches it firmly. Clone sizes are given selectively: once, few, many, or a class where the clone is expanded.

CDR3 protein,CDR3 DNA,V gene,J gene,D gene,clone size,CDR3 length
CASSLAAGGGGGYTF,TGTGCCAGCAGCTTGGCAGCTGGGGGCGGAGGGGGCTACACCTTC,TRBV5-6,TRBJ1-2,.,.,15
CASSFGGVQQPQHF,TGTGCCAGCAGCTTCGGGGGCGTACAACAGCCCCAGCATTTT,TRBV7-2,TRBJ1-5,.,.,14
CASSLVGTSGGQGKTQYF,TGTGCCAGCAGCTTAGTAGGGACTAGCGGGGGGCAGGGAAAGACCCAGTACTTC,TRBV7-2,TRBJ2-5,TRBD2,.,18
CASGLGPNEKLFF,TGTGCCAGCGGGCTAGGGCCTAATGAAAAACTGTTTTTT,TRBV5-6,TRBJ1-4,.,once,13
CASSLRTPGDSEAFF,TGTGCCAGCAGTTTAAGGACCCCCGGGGATTCTGAAGCTTTCTTT,TRBV27,TRBJ1-1,.,.,15
CASSGQAATNEKLFF,TGTGCCAGTAGTGGACAGGCCGCAACTAATGAAAAACTGTTTTTT,TRBV19,TRBJ1-4,TRBD1,.,15
CASSIGQNTGELFF,TGTGCCAGCAGTATAGGACAGAACACCGGGGAGCTGTTTTTT,TRBV6-1,TRBJ2-2,.,.,14
CASSLEVTGSGNTIYF,TGCGCCAGCAGCTTGGAAGTGACAGGGTCTGGAAACACCATATATTTT,TRBV5-1,TRBJ1-3,TRBD1,.,16
CASSPLYGYTF,TGTGCCAGCAGCCCTCTCTATGGCTACACCTTC,TRBV28,TRBJ1-2,.,.,11
CASSRAAGDHNEKLFF,TGTGCCAGCAGCCGAGCAGCGGGTGATCATAATGAAAAACTGTTTTTT,TRBV4-2,TRBJ1-4,.,once,16
CASSYQPGQDLYEQYF,TGTGCCAGCAGTTATCAACCGGGACAGGACCTCTACGAGCAGTACTTC,TRBV6-5,TRBJ2-7,TRBD1,once,16
CASSYQTGAGDEQFF,TGCGCCAGCAGCTATCAGACAGGCGCGGGAGATGAGCAGTTCTTC,TRBV4-1,TRBJ2-1,.,.,15
CASSPVGSLGSADTQYF,TGTGCCAGCAGCCCAGTTGGGTCCCTAGGGTCCGCAGATACGCAGTATTTT,TRBV11-1,TRBJ2-3,.,.,17
CASSWSSGNTIYF,TGTGCCAGCAGCTGGTCATCTGGAAACACCATATATTTT,TRBV7-2,TRBJ1-3,.,.,13